The 11 T cell receptor beta chains below were found in one sample sequenced in a study of a mutant IDH1 vaccine in newly diagnosed glioma (dated by TCRdb to the early 2020s). The time point label, as the study defines it: baseline, week 1 (first vaccination visit). Reading the label with the study, this specimen's treatment or condition is: pre-vaccination baseline after standard-of-care therapy. The library relied on the immunoSEQ multiplex PCR assay. What TCRdb holds here is the immuneACCESS table cut down to in-frame rearrangements. Part of the clones is not present; checked against another copy, under half of the missing clones reflect an unresolved V gene, and the others are unexplained. The sample records roughly 38,000 clones, around 80% of which are singletons. The ten most abundant clones make up approximately 9.1% of the sample. Sequenced material: PBMCs, taken from a glioma patient treated with radiotherapy, temozolomide or both. Every receptor here comes from a man aged 35 to 55 with glioma. Some clones in this sample may be carry-over from other donors' samples.

The gene calls are TRBV11-2 and TRBJ1-5, with a weak D call TRBD1 (6 bases). The length of the CDR3 is 19 residues. Germline lookup yields CDR1 SGHAT and CDR2 FQNNGV. V lost 4 bases and J 0 bases, leaving 22 bases between the germline ends. CDR3 loop: CASSSSGQTHPYSNQPQHF. As DNA, the CDR3 is TGTGCCAGCAGCTCCTCCGGACAGACACATCCTTATAGCAATCAGCCCCAGCATTTT.

V usage is TRBV9 and J usage is TRBJ2-3, with a possible D match to TRBD1 (5 bases). Per germline, CDR1 SGDLS and CDR2 YYNGEE. CDR3 length equals 13 residues. Between the trimmed V and J ends, which lost 3 bases and 2 bases, there was a span of 7 bases. CDR3 sequence (DNA): TGTGCCAGCAGCGCAGGGTCCACAGATACGCAGTATTTT. Residues: CASSAGSTDTQYF.

V gene TRBV6-1 combines with J gene TRBJ1-6; 8 nucleotides line up with TRBD1. Germline V gene lookup returns CDR1 MNHNS and CDR2 SASEGT. This CDR3 has 14 residues. Losses at the gene ends were 5 bases for V and 8 bases for J; bases not matched to a gene: 5. The CDR3: CASSRTGRDSPLHF. The CDR3 DNA follows: TGTGCCAGCAGTCGGACAGGGAGGGATTCACCCCTCCACTTT.

The chain joins TRBV15 to TRBJ2-7, with 8 bases lining up with TRBD1. Germline V gene sequence: CDR1 LNHNV, CDR2 YYDKDF (reference sequence). The CDR3 sequence is 15 residues long. V was clipped by 5 bases and J by 0 bases; unmatched bases: 6. The CDR3 DNA is TGTGCCACCAGCCAGGACAGGGTTAGCTCCTACGAGCAGTACTTC. Its translation: CATSQDRVSSYEQYF.

The gene calls are TRBV7-2 and TRBJ1-2; 8 bases are shared with TRBD1. The ends lost 1 base at V and 4 bases at J; junction bases unmatched: 8. The CDR3 is 16 amino acids. Germline values: CDR1 SGHTA, CDR2 FQGNSA. The CDR3 DNA reads TGTGCCAGCAGCTTAGTGGCAGGGGGCGCGGTCTATGGCTACACCTTC. Residues: CASSLVAGGAVYGYTF. Full variable domain (outside the CDR3, taken from reference TRBV7-2 and TRBJ1-2): GAGVSQSPSNKVTEKGKDVELRCDPISGHTALYWYRQSLGQGLEFLIYFQGNSAPDKSGLPSDRFSAERTGGSVSTLTIQRTQQEDSAVYLCASSLVAGGAVYGYTFGSGTRLTVV.

The rearrangement links TRBV30 to TRBJ2-6; 7 bases are a match to TRBD1. There are 15 residues in the CDR3. Germline CDR1 and CDR2: GTSNPN and SVGIG (reference sequence). Trimming removed 4 bases from V and 3 bases from J; junction bases left unmatched: 6. CDR3 DNA sequence: TGTGCCTGGACCCGAGGGGGCTTTGGGGCCAACGTCCTGACTTTC. This encodes CAWTRGGFGANVLTF.

The chain recombines TRBV4-3 with TRBJ2-1; no clear D gene. Germline V lookup: CDR1 LGHNA, CDR2 YSLEER. V was trimmed by 0 bases and J by 8 bases, leaving 11 bases between them. CDR3 size: 14 residues. CDR3 sequence reads: CASSQDSSAYEQFF. CDR3 nucleotides: TGCGCCAGCAGCCAAGATTCGTCCGCCTATGAGCAGTTCTTC.

This clone is labeled as medium-sized (0.01 to 0.1%). The chain carries TRBV5-4 and TRBJ2-3; D call uncertain. Per the germline V gene, CDR1 is SGHNT and CDR2 is YYREEE (reference sequence). Trimming removed 3 bases at V and 8 bases at J, with 10 bases between. The CDR3 contains 12 residues. Written as DNA, the CDR3 is TGTGCCAGCAGCTCCGATTGGAGTACGCAGTATTTT. This translates into CASSSDWSTQYF.

As to this clone: Germline and junction disagree at one end, which may indicate a read error. The chain employs TRBV6-6 and TRBJ2-6; D is ambiguous. Germline CDR1 reads MNHNY; CDR2 reads SVGAGI (reference sequence). The CDR3 has 16 residues. The CDR3: CASSNSQDTGANVLTF. In nucleotides, the CDR3 is TGTGCCAGCAGTAACTCCCAGGATACTGGGGCCAACGTCCTGACTTTC.

The V gene is TRBV7-2, the J gene TRBJ1-2; D is undetermined. Germline V gene sequence: CDR1 SGHTA, CDR2 FQGNSA. V was shortened by 4 bases and J by 4 bases, with 16 bases between the two germline ends. This CDR3 has 15 amino acids. The CDR3 loop reads CASSSPGRGGYGYTF. The CDR3 DNA sequence: TGTGCCAGCAGCTCTCCCGGACGGGGTGGCTATGGCTACACCTTC.

The CDR3 protein is CASSLQNYEQYF. CDR3 nucleotides: TGTGCCAGCAGTCTACAGAACTACGAGCAGTACTTC. The chain is built from TRBV5-5 and TRBJ2-7; D is ambiguous. There are 12 residues in the CDR3. Germline V gene data show CDR1 as SGHKS and CDR2 as YYEKEE (reference sequence). The V and J ends lost 5 bases and 3 bases respectively, with 9 bases between them.